This T cell receptor beta chain emerged from a study of blood T cell repertoires in COVID-19. Study details: Sites across the United States, Italy and Spain contributed samples from acute and convalescent COVID-19. In each case, the material was cDNA or gDNA derived from T cells, B-cell-depleted T cells, or PBMCs.

Original processing methods: Amplification of reference gene primers was used by the study to estimate nucleated cell counts. Data came from immunoSEQ multiplex PCR; TCRdb stores just in-frame clones and leaves some out. V, J and clone size are taken as reported in that table, and D and trimming were inferred from the DNA itself. There are approximately 97,000 clones in the sample; more than 90% occur only once, and around 4% lies in the top ten. Germline V gene sequence: CDR1 GTSNPN, CDR2 SVGIG (reference sequence). The CDR3 extends over 11 amino acids. V lost 0 bases and J lost 7, with 6 bases in between.

This clonotype was sampled from a man between 18 and 29 years old with acute or convalescent COVID-19. The V call is TRBV30, the J call TRBJ1-1; D gene ambiguous. The specimen sequenced was peripheral blood. CDR3 loop: CAWSVQFEAFF. The CDR3 DNA is TGTGCCTGGAGTGTACAGTTTGAAGCTTTCTTT.